This T cell receptor beta chain originates from a study of blood T cell repertoires in COVID-19. Across the whole study: COVID-19 samples, acute and convalescent, were from the United States, Italy and Spain. Sample material is recorded as cDNA or gDNA derived from T cells, B-cell-depleted T cells, or PBMCs.

The V gene's germline CDR1 is MNHNS and CDR2 SASEGT. Trimming removed 2 bases from V and 4 bases from J, with 9 bases in between. The CDR3 totals 14 residues. In the original workflow: From reference gene primer amplification, estimates of nucleated cell counts were derived. The method was immunoSEQ multiplex PCR; TCRdb's version includes in-frame clones alone and lacks a portion of them. The V and J calls and the clone size are those of that table, but D and trimming were determined from the DNA. The sample has 60,000 to 75,000 clones; around 87% are singletons. The material sequenced was peripheral blood. The origin of this receptor is a man aged 55 to 70 with acute or convalescent COVID-19. V usage is TRBV6-1 and J usage is TRBJ1-5; D unclear. The CDR3: CASSELPRNQPQHF. The CDR3 bases are TGTGCCAGCAGTGAACTCCCCAGAAATCAGCCCCAGCATTTT.